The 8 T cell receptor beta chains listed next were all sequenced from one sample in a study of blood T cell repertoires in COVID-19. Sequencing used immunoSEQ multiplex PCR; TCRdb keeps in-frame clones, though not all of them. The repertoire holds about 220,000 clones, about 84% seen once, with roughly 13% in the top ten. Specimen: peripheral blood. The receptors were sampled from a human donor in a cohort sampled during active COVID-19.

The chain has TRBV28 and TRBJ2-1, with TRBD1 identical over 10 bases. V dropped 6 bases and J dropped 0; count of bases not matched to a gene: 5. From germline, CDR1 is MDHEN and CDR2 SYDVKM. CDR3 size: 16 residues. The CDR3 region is CASRRTGGTSYNEQFF. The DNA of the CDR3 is TGTGCCAGCAGACGGACAGGGGGTACCTCCTACAATGAGCAGTTCTTC. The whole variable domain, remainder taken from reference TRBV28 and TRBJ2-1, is DVKVTQSSRYLVKRTGEKVFLECVQDMDHENMFWYRQDPGLGLRLIYFSYDVKMKEKGDIPEGYSVSREKKERFSLILESASTNQTSMYLCASRRTGGTSYNEQFFGPGTRLTVL.

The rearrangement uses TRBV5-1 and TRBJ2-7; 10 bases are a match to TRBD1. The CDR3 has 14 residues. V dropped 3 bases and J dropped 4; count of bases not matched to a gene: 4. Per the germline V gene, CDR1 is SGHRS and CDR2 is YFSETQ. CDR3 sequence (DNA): TGCGCCAGCAGCTACCGGACAGGGGGGTACGAGCAGTACTTC. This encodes CASSYRTGGYEQYF.

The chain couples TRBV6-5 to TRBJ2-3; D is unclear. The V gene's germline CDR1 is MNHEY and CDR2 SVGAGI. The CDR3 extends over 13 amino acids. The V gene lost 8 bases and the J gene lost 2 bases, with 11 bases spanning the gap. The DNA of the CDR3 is TGTGCCAGCTCCCGGTCCCACACAGATACGCAGTATTTT. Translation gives CASSRSHTDTQYF.

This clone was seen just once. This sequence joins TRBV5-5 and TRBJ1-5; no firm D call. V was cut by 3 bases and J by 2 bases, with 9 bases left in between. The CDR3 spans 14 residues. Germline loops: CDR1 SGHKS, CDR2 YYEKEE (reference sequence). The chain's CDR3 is CASSWAQGNQPQHF. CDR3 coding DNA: TGTGCCAGCAGCTGGGCTCAGGGCAATCAGCCCCAGCATTTT.

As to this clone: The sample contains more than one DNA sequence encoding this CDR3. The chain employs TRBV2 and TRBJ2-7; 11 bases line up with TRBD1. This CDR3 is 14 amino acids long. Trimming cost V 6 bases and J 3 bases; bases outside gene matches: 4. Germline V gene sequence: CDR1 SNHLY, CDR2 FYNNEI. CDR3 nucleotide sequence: TGTGCCAGCAGAACCGGGACAGGGGGCTACGAGCAGTACTTC. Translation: CASRTGTGGYEQYF.

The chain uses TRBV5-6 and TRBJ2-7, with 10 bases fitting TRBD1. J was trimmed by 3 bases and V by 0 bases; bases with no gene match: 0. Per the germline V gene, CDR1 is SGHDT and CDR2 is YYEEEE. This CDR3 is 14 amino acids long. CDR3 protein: CASSLGTGGYEQYF. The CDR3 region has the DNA TGTGCCAGCAGCTTGGGGACAGGGGGCTACGAGCAGTACTTC.

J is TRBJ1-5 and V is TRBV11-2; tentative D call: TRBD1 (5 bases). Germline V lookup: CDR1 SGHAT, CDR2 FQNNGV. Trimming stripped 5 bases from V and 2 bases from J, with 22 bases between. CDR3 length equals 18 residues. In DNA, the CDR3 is TGTGCCAGCAGCCTACGGATCGACAGACGCTGGCGCAATCAGCCCCAGCATTTT. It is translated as CASSLRIDRRWRNQPQHF.

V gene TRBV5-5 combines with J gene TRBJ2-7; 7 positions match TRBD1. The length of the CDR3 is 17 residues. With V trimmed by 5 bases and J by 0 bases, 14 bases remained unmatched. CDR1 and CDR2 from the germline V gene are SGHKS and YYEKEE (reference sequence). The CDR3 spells CASRTDWKGAHSYEQYF. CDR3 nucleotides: TGTGCCAGCAGAACAGACTGGAAGGGGGCTCACTCCTACGAGCAGTACTTC.